A selection of T cell receptor beta chains follows, all from one sample in a study of cytomegalovirus exposure and HLA in healthy donors. Sequencing was performed with immunoSEQ multiplex PCR; in TCRdb, only in-frame clones are kept and a portion is missing. The table includes about 150,000 clones, nearly 80% detected once. The sample consisted of PBMCs. The receptors come from a man aged 35 to 55 in good health and CMV-seropositive. The CDR3 runs from the conserved cysteine through the conserved F or W. Each record gives: CDR3 length, J gene, clone size, D gene, V gene, CDR3 DNA, CDR3 protein. A D gene is named only where the DNA matches it firmly. Clone size, where shown, is once, few, many, or a class for clones that have expanded.

length: 13
J: TRBJ1-1
size: once
D: NA
V: TRBV5-1
DNA: TGCGCCAGCAGCTTGGAGAGGTACACTGAAGCTTTCTTT
CDR3: CASSLERYTEAFF

length: 15
J: TRBJ1-2
size: NA
D: TRBD1
V: TRBV7-2
DNA: TGTGCCAGCAGCCCGCAGACAGGGGATACCTATGGCTACACCTTC
CDR3: CASSPQTGDTYGYTF

length: 13
J: TRBJ2-3
size: NA
D: NA
V: TRBV5-4
DNA: TGTGCCAGCCGATGGGCGGGAACAGATACGCAGTATTTT
CDR3: CASRWAGTDTQYF

length: 12
J: TRBJ1-2
size: NA
D: NA
V: TRBV2
DNA: TGTGCCAGCAGCGAGGACAGTCTTGGCTACACCTTC
CDR3: CASSEDSLGYTF

length: 14
J: TRBJ2-5
size: few
D: TRBD2
V: TRBV5-6
DNA: TGTGCCAGCAGCTTTGGGACTAAGAGGGAGACCCAGTACTTC
CDR3: CASSFGTKRETQYF

length: 14
J: TRBJ1-2
size: once
D: NA
V: TRBV15
DNA: TGTGCCACCAGCCCCCGGGGGACTAACTATGGCTACACCTTC
CDR3: CATSPRGTNYGYTF

length: 12
J: TRBJ2-7
size: NA
D: TRBD2
V: TRBV6-1
DNA: TGTGCCAGCAGACTAGCGGGAGCCGAGCAGTACTTC
CDR3: CASRLAGAEQYF

length: 17
J: TRBJ1-5
size: NA
D: NA
V: TRBV27
DNA: TGTGCCAGCAGACCCGAAGGGGGTGGAGGTGGCAATCAGCCCCAGCATTTT
CDR3: CASRPEGGGGGNQPQHF

length: 19
J: TRBJ2-1
size: NA
D: TRBD2
V: TRBV5-6
DNA: TGTGCCAGCAGCTTAAGTCAGGGGACTAGCGGGAGATTCGGCAATGAGCAGTTCTTC
CDR3: CASSLSQGTSGRFGNEQFF

length: 17
J: TRBJ2-2
size: NA
D: TRBD2
V: TRBV5-4
DNA: TGTGCCAGCAGCTTGGTAGGGACTAGCGGGAGAGCCGGGGAGCTGTTTTTT
CDR3: CASSLVGTSGRAGELFF

length: 17
J: TRBJ2-5
size: NA
D: TRBD2
V: TRBV11-2
DNA: TGTGCCAGCAGCTTTAGAGCGCTAGCGGGGGCGGCAGAGACCCAGTACTTC
CDR3: CASSFRALAGAAETQYF

length: 16
J: TRBJ1-4
size: NA
D: NA
V: TRBV11-2
DNA: TGTGCCAGCAGCCCCCAAGCTCCAGGGTACGGTGAAAAACTGTTTTTT
CDR3: CASSPQAPGYGEKLFF

length: 13
J: TRBJ2-5
size: once
D: NA
V: TRBV28
DNA: TGTGCCAGCAGTGCCACCTCAGAAGAGACCCAGTACTTC
CDR3: CASSATSEETQYF

length: 13
J: TRBJ1-2
size: once
D: NA
V: TRBV9
DNA: TGTGCCAGCAGCGTAGACCGGGACTATGGCTACACCTTC
CDR3: CASSVDRDYGYTF

length: 16
J: TRBJ2-7
size: NA
D: TRBD2
V: TRBV7-6
DNA: TGTGCCAGCAGCTTATCTACTAGCGACCCGACCTACGAGCAGTACTTC
CDR3: CASSLSTSDPTYEQYF

length: 18
J: TRBJ2-1
size: once
D: TRBD2
V: TRBV6-1
DNA: TGTGCCAGCAGTGAAGAGGGGCTAGCGGGAGGGCCGTCAAATGAGCAGTTCTTC
CDR3: CASSEEGLAGGPSNEQFF